This is a list of T cell receptor beta chains from one sample in a study of monozygotic twins with inflammatory bowel disease. From the 5' RACE reads, TCRdb lists one entry per CDR3 protein and no DNA. The sample totals around 47,000 distinct CDR3 sequences. Sequencing input: blood. The receptor set was obtained from a human donor with ulcerative colitis or Crohn's disease, or a healthy co-twin of an affected twin (not recorded which). Each CDR3 is given with its conserved first and last residue. Size values are once, few and many counts, or a class for expanded clones, and some rows have none.

v_gene	abundance	j_gene	len	CDR3aa
TRBV18	NA	TRBJ1-6	14	CASSRETNNSPLHF
TRBV28	NA	TRBJ1-5	13	CASSPRLTQPQHF
TRBV30	NA	TRBJ2-1	15	CAWSLLAGRGNEQFF
TRBV20-1	NA	TRBJ1-1	14	CSAISGQANTEAFF
TRBV2	NA	TRBJ1-5	14	CASSETGRNQPQHF
TRBV10-2	NA	TRBJ1-4	19	CASSESYRLGRTTNEKLFF
TRBV12-3/TRBV12-4	NA	TRBJ2-7	11	CASSQRLEQYF
TRBV4-1	NA	TRBJ2-2	15	CASSQPGQGNGELFF
TRBV3-1	NA	TRBJ1-5	17	CASSQDWGGLGNQPQHF
TRBV5-1	NA	TRBJ1-2	15	CASSLDGEGSHGYTF
TRBV28	NA	TRBJ2-3	17	CASSPTAEGRVTDTQYF
TRBV7-3	NA	TRBJ1-1	15	CASSSRQGKNTEAFF
TRBV5-5	NA	TRBJ2-2	13	CASSLGSTGELFF
TRBV28	NA	TRBJ2-3	15	CASKMRRASTDTQYF
TRBV11-2	NA	TRBJ2-3	18	CASRQMVPGGTSTDTQYF
TRBV7-9	NA	TRBJ2-7	14	CASSRTDTWYEQYF
TRBV5-6	NA	TRBJ2-7	15	CASSGHLRGTYEQYF
TRBV4-2	NA	TRBJ2-3	15	CASSQERQKGDTQYF
TRBV20-1	NA	TRBJ2-3	12	CSASRGGDTQYF
TRBV30	NA	TRBJ1-2	13	CAWSRTGSYGYTF
TRBV10-3	NA	TRBJ2-1	15	CAISKDRAKYNEQFF
TRBV27	NA	TRBJ1-1	18	CASSKRYAEGLGSTEAFF
TRBV6-5	NA	TRBJ1-6	12	CASSWPRSPLHF
TRBV6-5	large	TRBJ2-3	13	CASKGGFPDTQYF
TRBV13	NA	TRBJ2-1	17	CASSLGRLAGGPAEQFF
TRBV6-6	NA	TRBJ1-4	13	CASTPQVNEKLFF
TRBV19	NA	TRBJ1-3	14	CASSMLSSGNTIYF
TRBV11-2	NA	TRBJ2-7	17	CASSLDTGAGPTYEQYF
TRBV4-3	NA	TRBJ2-6	16	CASSQAVGSGANVLTF